Below are 8 T cell receptor beta chains sequenced from a single sample in a study of T cell changes during pregnancy in multiple sclerosis. Clones were read by immunoSEQ multiplex PCR, and TCRdb kept only the in-frame ones, dropping some. The table includes about 15,000 clones, 84% detected once. Material: CD8+ T cells from peripheral blood mononuclear cells, obtained in the second trimester of pregnancy. These receptors were collected from a female donor in good health, enrolled as a control in a pregnancy study.

V usage is TRBV7-6 and J usage is TRBJ1-2, with 7 bases aligning to TRBD1. The CDR3 loop spans 13 amino acids. From germline, CDR1 is SGHVS and CDR2 FNYEAQ. With V trimmed by 5 bases and J by 4 bases, 4 bases remained unmatched. The CDR3 region is CASSPWTGYGYTF. DNA for the CDR3: TGTGCCAGCAGCCCATGGACAGGCTATGGCTACACCTTC.

The gene calls are TRBV15 and TRBJ2-2; 11 nucleotides align to TRBD2. The length of the CDR3 is 17 residues. The V segment lost 8 bases and the J segment 2 bases; nucleotides outside the gene matches: 10. The V gene's germline CDR1 is LNHNV and CDR2 YYDKDF (reference sequence). CDR3 nucleotides: TGTGCCACCTCTCTGGGACTAGCGGAAAAAAACACCGGGGAGCTGTTTTTT. Translating it yields CATSLGLAEKNTGELFF.

The chain joins TRBV27 to TRBJ2-6; TRBD1 might be the D (6 bases). Per germline, CDR1 MNHEY and CDR2 SMNVEV (reference sequence). The length of the CDR3 is 17 residues. The V gene lost 4 bases and the J gene lost 4 bases, with 17 bases spanning the gap. The CDR3 bases are TGTGCCAGCAGTTCGTCGAGGCCAGGGGTAGGGGCCAACGTCCTGACTTTC. It is translated as CASSSSRPGVGANVLTF.

The gene calls are TRBV4-2 and TRBJ1-3; no clear D gene. Germline lookup yields CDR1 LGHNA and CDR2 YNFKEQ. The CDR3 consists of 15 residues. Trimming pared 3 bases from V and 0 bases from J, leaving 9 bases between. CDR3 sequence: CASSQGLSSGNTIYF. The CDR3 coding sequence is TGTGCCAGCAGCCAGGGCCTAAGCTCTGGAAACACCATATATTTT.

The rearrangement uses TRBV5-4 and TRBJ2-2, with D perhaps TRBD2 (5 bases). Trimming removed 0 bases from V and 7 bases from J, with 7 bases in between. This CDR3 spans 13 amino acids. Germline V gene lookup returns CDR1 SGHNT and CDR2 YYREEE (reference sequence). DNA of the CDR3: TGTGCCAGCAGCTTGGAAGGGAGCGGGGAGCTGTTTTTT. The encoded protein is CASSLEGSGELFF.

The DNA of the CDR3 is TGTGCCAGCAGCCAAGATTTAGGGGGGAACACTGAAGCTTTCTTT. Translation: CASSQDLGGNTEAFF. The chain links TRBV4-2 to TRBJ1-1; D may be TRBD1 (6 bases). The V and J ends lost 0 bases and 1 base respectively, with 9 bases between them. The CDR3 is 15 amino acids. Germline assignment: CDR1 LGHNA and CDR2 YNFKEQ.

The chain uses TRBV27 and TRBJ1-5, with 9 bases that match TRBD1. CDR1 is MNHEY and CDR2 is SMNVEV in the germline V gene (reference sequence). Trimming at V came to 9 bases and at J to 2 bases, leaving 8 bases not matched to a gene. The CDR3 is made up of 15 amino acids. CDR3: CASKLRDRGNQPQHF. The CDR3 DNA sequence: TGTGCCAGTAAACTACGGGACAGGGGCAATCAGCCCCAGCATTTT.

The V and J genes are TRBV19 and TRBJ2-7; the D gene is possibly TRBD1 (5 bases). In germline, CDR1 is LNHDA, CDR2 SQIVND (reference sequence). The CDR3 sequence is 15 residues long. V lost 5 bases and J lost 3, with 17 bases in between. Here the CDR3 reads CASSQKPQGNYEQYF. Written as DNA, the CDR3 is TGTGCCAGTAGTCAGAAACCCCAGGGAAACTACGAGCAGTACTTC. Looking up the rest from reference TRBV19 and TRBJ2-7 gives the full variable domain: DGGITQSPKYLFRKEGQNVTLSCEQNLNHDAMYWYRQDPGQGLRLIYYSQIVNDFQKGDIAEGYSVSREKKESFPLTVTSAQKNPTAFYLCASSQKPQGNYEQYFGPGTRLTVT.